Shown below are 23 T cell receptor beta chains from a single sample sequenced in a study of T cell repertoires in cytomegalovirus infection. MiXCR, applied by TCRdb to the reads, yields one record per CDR3 protein. The sample lists fewer than 200,000 distinct CDR3 sequences, approximately 20% occurring once. Material: PBMCs. The receptor set was obtained from a human donor in good health (CMV status not recorded). Some clones in this sample may be carry-over from other donors' samples.

This clonotype has just one count. A read error may explain this, as a much larger clone is one base away. The gene calls are TRBV7-8 and TRBJ2-2; the D gene is possibly TRBD2 (6 bases). CDR1 is SGHVS, CDR2 FQNEAQ, per germline. CDR3 size: 14 residues. The CDR3 reads CASSWSWGVGDLFF. The CDR3 DNA reads TGTGCCAGCAGCTGGAGTTGGGGGGTCGGGGATCTGTTTTTT.

This clonotype occurred a few times. This chain connects TRBV27 to TRBJ2-7; TRBD2 matches at 9 bases. The V gene's germline CDR1 is MNHEY and CDR2 SMNVEV (reference sequence). The junction had 17 bases not matched to a gene; V was cut back by 3 bases and J by 5 bases. This CDR3 comprises 18 residues. CDR3 nucleotide sequence: TGTGCCAGCAGTTTTGCCCCTCAGAGCGGGAGGAGGATTGACGAGCAGTACTTC. Amino acid sequence: CASSFAPQSGRRIDEQYF.

This clonotype was seen only a few times. The chain joins TRBV29-1 to TRBJ2-1; D is undetermined. In germline, CDR1 is SQVTM, CDR2 ANQGSEA. V was shortened by 6 bases and J by 3 bases, with 9 bases between the two germline ends. The CDR3 has 12 residues. In DNA, the CDR3 is TGCAGCGTCGAGCTCCGCTACAATGAGCAGTTCTTC. The encoded protein is CSVELRYNEQFF.

In this sample, this clonotype turned up many times. CDR3 region: CASSFQGVNQPQHF. The CDR3 DNA reads as TGTGCCAGCAGCTTTCAGGGTGTAAATCAGCCCCAGCATTTT. The chain has TRBV7-2 and TRBJ1-5, with D possibly TRBD1 on 5 matching bases. Germline values: CDR1 SGHTA, CDR2 FQGNSA. The length of the CDR3 is 14 residues. Trimming stripped 3 bases from V and 4 bases from J, with 10 bases between.

In its sample, this clonotype was seen many times. This chain links TRBV7-2 with TRBJ1-1; TRBD1 is a possible D gene (5 bases). V lost 1 base and J 7 bases, leaving 10 bases between the germline ends. The CDR3 has 13 amino acids. Germline CDR1 is SGHTA and CDR2 is FQGNSA. CDR3: CASSLGVGLEAFF. As DNA, the CDR3 is TGTGCCAGCAGCTTAGGAGTGGGACTTGAAGCTTTCTTT.

In this sample, this clonotype turned up many times. This rearrangement joins TRBV7-2 to TRBJ2-1; TRBD1 matches 9 bases. The CDR3 runs to 15 residues. The junction had 8 bases not matched to a gene; V was cut back by 5 bases and J by 6 bases. Per germline, CDR1 SGHTA and CDR2 FQGNSA. The CDR3 DNA is TGTGCCAGCAGCCGGGACAGGGCTTCGGTCAATGAGCAGTTCTTC. It translates to CASSRDRASVNEQFF.

This clonotype was observed a handful of times. The gene calls are TRBV6-5 and TRBJ1-6, with TRBD1 matching over 9 bases. CDR1 is MNHEY, CDR2 SVGAGI, per germline. This CDR3 is 17 amino acids long. V dropped 1 base and J dropped 7; count of bases not matched to a gene: 8. CDR3 DNA: TGTGCCAGCAGTTACTTGGGAGCGGGACAGGGAAATTCACCCCTCCACTTT. This sequence encodes CASSYLGAGQGNSPLHF.

This rearrangement joins TRBV11-2 to TRBJ2-1; D is perhaps TRBD1 (6 bases). The length of the CDR3 is 14 residues. With 1 base removed from V and 3 bases from J, the gap between germline ends came to 7 bases. CDR1 and CDR2 (germline): SGHAT, FQNNGV. DNA of the CDR3: TGTGCCAGCAGCTTAGGGGGGCACTACAATGAGCAGTTCTTC. Residues: CASSLGGHYNEQFF.

Ten or more counts support this clonotype. The chain joins TRBV6-2 or TRBV6-3 to TRBJ2-3; the D is unclear. Deletions cut 6 bases from V and 3 bases from J, with 7 bases between. This CDR3 contains 12 residues. The germline gives CDR1 MNHEY, CDR2 SVGEGT. The CDR3 region has the DNA TGTGCCAGCAGCCATTTGACAGATACGCAGTATTTT. This encodes CASSHLTDTQYF.

This clonotype was observed many times. An end of the junction does not agree with germline; a read error may underlie this. The V and J genes are TRBV12-3 or TRBV12-4 and TRBJ1-1; D is possibly TRBD1 (5 bases). This CDR3 has 11 amino acids. The CDR3 bases are TGTGCCAGCAGCTTAGGGGTTGAAGCTTTCTTT. It specifies CASSLGVEAFF.

The chain is built from TRBV28 and TRBJ2-1, with 7 bases aligning to TRBD2. Germline V gives CDR1 MDHEN, CDR2 SYDVKM. The CDR3 is 15 residues long. V trimming: 2 bases; J trimming: 6 bases; junction bases outside the gene matches: 7. Here the CDR3 DNA reads TGTGCCAGCAGTTTACCGACTAGCTTCCCCAATGAGCAGTTCTTC. Translating it yields CASSLPTSFPNEQFF. Variable domain in full (rest from reference TRBV28 and TRBJ2-1): DVKVTQSSRYLVKRTGEKVFLECVQDMDHENMFWYRQDPGLGLRLIYFSYDVKMKEKGDIPEGYSVSREKKERFSLILESASTNQTSMYLCASSLPTSFPNEQFFGPGTRLTVL.

The J gene is TRBJ1-5, the V gene TRBV19; TRBD1 matches at 8 bases. The germline gives CDR1 LNHDA, CDR2 SQIVND (reference sequence). The CDR3 length is 13 residues. After removal of 7 bases from V and 7 bases from J, the junction contained 6 bases not matched to a gene. In DNA, the CDR3 is TGTGCCAGTACACAGGGGGATAGACAGCCCCAGCATTTT. Residues: CASTQGDRQPQHF.

This clonotype was counted at least ten times. The chain carries TRBV7-3 and TRBJ2-5, with 9 bases matching TRBD1. From germline, CDR1 is SGHTA and CDR2 FQGTGA. CDR3 length equals 15 residues. The V segment lost 5 bases and the J segment 2 bases; nucleotides outside the gene matches: 6. CDR3 in DNA: TGTGCCAGCAGCGCGACAGGGGGACGACAAGAGACCCAGTACTTC. As protein: CASSATGGRQETQYF.

The gene calls are TRBV20-1 and TRBJ2-5; possibly TRBD2 for D (5 bases). V was clipped by 6 bases and J by 4 bases, with 18 bases between them. The CDR3 is made up of 14 amino acids. Per germline, CDR1 DFQATT and CDR2 SNEGSKA (reference sequence). The CDR3 nucleotides read TGCAGTGCCCCCGCGGGTGCTGCGGTAGAGACCCAGTACTTC. Its protein is CSAPAGAAVETQYF.

At least ten counts were recorded for this clonotype. V and J are TRBV7-6 and TRBJ2-1, with 8 bases fitting TRBD1. The V gene's germline CDR1 is SGHVS and CDR2 FNYEAQ. This CDR3 is 15 amino acids long. The ends lost 4 bases at V and 5 bases at J; junction bases unmatched: 7. The CDR3 nucleotides are TGTGCCAGCAGCTCAACCAGGGGGCCGAACAATGAGCAGTTCTTC. As protein: CASSSTRGPNNEQFF.

This clonotype was observed at least ten times. The genes are TRBV7-8 and TRBJ1-5; 7 nucleotides line up with TRBD1. Trimming removed 6 bases from V and 2 bases from J; junction bases left unmatched: 4. The CDR3 is 14 residues long. Germline values: CDR1 SGHVS, CDR2 FQNEAQ. The CDR3 protein is CASRATGGNQPQHF. CDR3 DNA: TGTGCCAGCAGGGCTACAGGGGGCAATCAGCCCCAGCATTTT.

Sample share makes this clonotype medium-sized. The chain links TRBV7-2 to TRBJ2-4, with D unclear. Germline-derived CDR1 and CDR2 are SGHTA and FQGNSA. The CDR3 consists of 16 residues. V was shortened by 1 base and J by 0 bases, with 10 bases between the two germline ends. DNA for the CDR3: TGTGCCAGCAGCTTAGGCGGTGTAGAAGCCAAAAACATTCAGTACTTC. It encodes CASSLGGVEAKNIQYF.

CDR3 in amino acids: CASSVKGNTEAFF. The DNA for the CDR3 is TGTGCCAGCAGTGTTAAGGGGAACACTGAAGCTTTCTTT. The genes are TRBV6-1 and TRBJ1-1; D unresolved. Germline loops: CDR1 MNHNS, CDR2 SASEGT. Trimming left V 4 bases short and J 1 base short, with 7 bases between. The CDR3 is 13 residues long.

V and J are TRBV7-8 and TRBJ1-2, with D perhaps matching TRBD1 (5 bases). V lost 5 bases to trimming and J lost 8 bases, with 15 bases between them. Looked up from germline, CDR1 is SGHVS and CDR2 is FQNEAQ. This CDR3 is 13 amino acids long. The CDR3 sequence is CASSLTEQGGYTF. CDR3 sequence (DNA): TGTGCCAGCAGCCTGACAGAGCAGGGAGGCTACACCTTC.

This clonotype was counted only a few times. The chain combines TRBV6-5 with TRBJ1-2, with no clear D. The germline V gene has CDR1 MNHEY and CDR2 SVGAGI. The CDR3 consists of 14 residues. V lost 0 bases and J 4 bases, leaving 9 bases between the germline ends. CDR3 sequence (DNA): TGTGCCAGCAGTTACTCGGGCCCGGCCTATGGCTACACCTTC. This sequence encodes CASSYSGPAYGYTF.

The gene calls are TRBV27 and TRBJ1-2; unclear D gene. Looked up from germline, CDR1 is MNHEY and CDR2 is SMNVEV (reference sequence). The V gene lost 2 bases and the J gene lost 0 bases, with 7 bases spanning the gap. The CDR3 consists of 14 residues. CDR3 DNA sequence: TGTGCCAGCAGTTTAGGAGGGCCTAACTATGGCTACACCTTC. This translates into CASSLGGPNYGYTF.

The rearrangement joins TRBV2 to TRBJ2-4; D may be TRBD1 (6 bases). CDR3 length equals 13 residues. Germline V gives CDR1 SNHLY, CDR2 FYNNEI. The V end lost 3 bases, the J end lost 9 bases, and 12 bases lay between the germline ends. The CDR3 sequence is CASSDEGDGIQYF. The CDR3 bases are TGTGCCAGCAGTGATGAGGGGGATGGCATTCAGTACTTC.

This chain uses TRBV7-9 with TRBJ2-3, with 7 bases matching TRBD2. V lost 5 bases, J lost 0 bases, and 5 bases stayed unmatched. Germline CDR1 reads SEHNR; CDR2 reads FQNEAQ (reference sequence). CDR3 length equals 15 residues. For the CDR3, the DNA is TGTGCCAGCAGCCACAGCGGGACTAGCACAGATACGCAGTATTTT. This gives the protein CASSHSGTSTDTQYF.